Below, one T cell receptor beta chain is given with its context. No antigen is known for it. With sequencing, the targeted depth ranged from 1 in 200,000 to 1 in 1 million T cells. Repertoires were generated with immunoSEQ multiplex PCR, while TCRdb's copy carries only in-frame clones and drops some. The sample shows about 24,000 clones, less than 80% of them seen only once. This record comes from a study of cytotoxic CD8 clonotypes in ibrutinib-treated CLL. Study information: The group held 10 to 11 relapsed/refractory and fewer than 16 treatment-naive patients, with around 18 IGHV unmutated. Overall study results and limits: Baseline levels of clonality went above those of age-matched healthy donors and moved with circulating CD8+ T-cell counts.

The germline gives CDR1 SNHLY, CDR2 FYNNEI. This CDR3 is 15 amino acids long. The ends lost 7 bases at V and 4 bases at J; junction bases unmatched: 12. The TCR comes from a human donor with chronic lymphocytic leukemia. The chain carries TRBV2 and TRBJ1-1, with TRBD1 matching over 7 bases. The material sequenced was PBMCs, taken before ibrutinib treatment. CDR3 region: CASKDRERLGTEAFF. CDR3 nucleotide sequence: TGTGCCAGCAAAGACAGGGAAAGGTTAGGCACTGAAGCTTTCTTT.